This record concerns one T cell receptor (beta chain) sequence. The sample is drawn from a study of T cell responses to AZD1222 COVID-19 vaccine. V lost 4 bases and J 10 bases, leaving 14 bases between the germline ends. The CDR3 runs 12 residues. CDR1 SGHNT and CDR2 YYREEE come from the germline V gene (reference sequence). Some clones are missing from TCRdb's copy, which holds only in-frame ones; the method was immunoSEQ multiplex PCR. Of some 80,000 clones detected, about nine tenths appear once; the ten largest clones hold approximately 9.1%. This TCR came from an adult who received the MenACWY meningococcal vaccine as a control. V is TRBV5-4 and J is TRBJ1-1, with D possibly matching TRBD1 (6 bases). The source material was peripheral blood, sampled 28 days after the second dose of the MenACWY control vaccine. The CDR3 nucleotides read TGTGCCAGCAGCGATACAGGGATATCAGCTTTCTTT. It codes for CASSDTGISAFF.